The rows below give T cell receptor beta chains drawn from one sample of a study of T cell changes during pregnancy in multiple sclerosis. TCRdb keeps only in-frame clones here, not all; method: immunoSEQ multiplex PCR. This table holds over 30,000 clones, 90% to 95% found once. Sequencing used CD4+ T cells from peripheral blood mononuclear cells, obtained in the third trimester of pregnancy. Every receptor here comes from a female donor in good health, enrolled as a control in a pregnancy study. CDR3s include the opening cysteine and the closing phenylalanine or tryptophan. A D gene is named only where the DNA matches it firmly. Size is omitted from some rows. Given values are once, few, many or a class for expanded clones.

clone_size,v_call,d_call,j_call,cdr3_nt,cdr3_aa
-,TRBV6-1,-,TRBJ1-5,TGTGCCAGCAGTGAAGGAGGTTATGTAACGGGGAATCAGCCCCAGCATTTT,CASSEGGYVTGNQPQHF
-,TRBV10-3,-,TRBJ2-3,TGTGCCATCGCGAGTGCCACTAGCACAGATACGCAGTATTTT,CAIASATSTDTQYF
-,TRBV9,TRBD1,TRBJ1-6,TGTGCCAGCAGCACACAGACAGGGTGGGGTTCACCCCTCCACTTT,CASSTQTGWGSPLHF
-,TRBV6-5,-,TRBJ2-5,TGTGCCAGCAGGGCTAGCGCACAAGAGACCCAGTACTTC,CASRASAQETQYF
-,TRBV11-2,-,TRBJ2-7,TGTGCCAGCAGCCCCGGGACATTTGGCGAGCAGTACTTC,CASSPGTFGEQYF
-,TRBV7-8,TRBD1,TRBJ1-2,TGTGCCAGCAGGAGGCGACAGGGGGGAAACTATGGCTACACCTTC,CASRRRQGGNYGYTF
-,TRBV27,-,TRBJ2-2,TGTGCCAGCAAGTTGGACGAGGGAACCGGGGAGCTGTTTTTT,CASKLDEGTGELFF
-,TRBV29-1,-,TRBJ2-3,TGCAGCGTTGCCCCGCAGGAAACAGATACGCAGTATTTT,CSVAPQETDTQYF
-,TRBV27,-,TRBJ1-2,TGTGCCACCGCTCGATCACAGGGTGGCTATGGCTACACCTTC,CATARSQGGYGYTF
-,TRBV4-1,TRBD1,TRBJ1-6,TGCGCCAGCAGCCAAGGACAGGGGGCTGGCTCACCCCTCCACTTT,CASSQGQGAGSPLHF
once,TRBV11-2,TRBD2,TRBJ2-1,TGTGCCAGCAGTGTAGCGGGGAGCTCCTACAATGAGCAGTTCTTC,CASSVAGSSYNEQFF
-,TRBV28,-,TRBJ1-2,TGTGCCAGCAGTTTAAAGAGGGATGGCTACACCTTC,CASSLKRDGYTF
-,TRBV7-2,-,TRBJ2-7,TGTGCCAGCAGTCGTCGACGGGAAAAACACTACGAGCAGTACTTC,CASSRRREKHYEQYF
-,TRBV7-9,TRBD1,TRBJ2-7,TGTGCCAGCAGCTTAGGGAACAGGGGGCCCTACGAGCAGTACTTC,CASSLGNRGPYEQYF
-,TRBV28,TRBD1,TRBJ2-7,TGTGCCAGCTTTAGCGGGACAGGGGCCTACGAGCAGTACTTC,CASFSGTGAYEQYF
-,TRBV5-1,TRBD2,TRBJ2-2,TGCGCCAGCAGCCGAGCTAGCGGGCCCAGCCGGGTCACCGGGGAGCTGTTTTTT,CASSRASGPSRVTGELFF
-,TRBV7-8,TRBD1,TRBJ1-3,TGTGCCAGCAGCATGCGGACAGGGCCAAACACCATATATTTT,CASSMRTGPNTIYF
-,TRBV25-1,-,TRBJ1-4,TGTGCCAGCAGTGTACAGGGAGAAAAACTGTTTTTT,CASSVQGEKLFF
-,TRBV6-6,TRBD1,TRBJ1-1,TGTGCCAGCAACATCGGGACAGGGGCGTGGACTGAAGCTTTCTTT,CASNIGTGAWTEAFF
-,TRBV18,-,TRBJ1-1,TGTGCCAGCTCATCCTGGGACATTACCGAAGCTTTCTTT,CASSSWDITEAFF
-,TRBV13,TRBD2,TRBJ2-1,TGTGCCAGCAGCCCCATAGCGGGAGGGCCAGGTGAGCAGTTCTTC,CASSPIAGGPGEQFF
-,TRBV4-1,TRBD1,TRBJ1-2,TGCGCCAGCAGCCAAGACAGGGGGAGCATTGGCTACACCTTC,CASSQDRGSIGYTF
-,TRBV7-2,TRBD1,TRBJ1-4,TGTGCCAGCAGCCCGCAGACAGGGTTGAATGAAAAACTGTTTTTT,CASSPQTGLNEKLFF
-,TRBV5-1,TRBD2,TRBJ2-1,TGCGCCAGCAGCGTGTCCTTAGCGGGGGGGTCTCAGGAGCAGTTCTTC,CASSVSLAGGSQEQFF
-,TRBV7-2,TRBD1,TRBJ2-2,TGTGCCAGCAGCCGGGGACAGTACACCGGGGAGCTGTTTTTT,CASSRGQYTGELFF
-,TRBV28,-,TRBJ1-4,TGTGCCAGCACCCGGTTGACTAATGAAAAACTGTTTTTT,CASTRLTNEKLFF
-,TRBV28,TRBD1,TRBJ1-2,TGTGCCAGCAGCACTAACGACAGGGTAAACTATGGCTACACCTTC,CASSTNDRVNYGYTF
once,TRBV10-3,TRBD1,TRBJ2-7,TGTGCCATCAGTCAGGACAGGGCGGACGAGCAGTACTTC,CAISQDRADEQYF
-,TRBV7-9,-,TRBJ1-3,TGTGCCAGCAGCTTGGGCAGCCTCTCTGGAAACACCATATATTTT,CASSLGSLSGNTIYF
-,TRBV7-8,TRBD2,TRBJ2-4,TGTGCCAGCAGCCCCAGACTAGCGGGAGGGCCCAAAAACATTCAGTACTTC,CASSPRLAGGPKNIQYF
-,TRBV5-4,-,TRBJ2-7,TGTGCCAGCAGCTTGTTCCGTTCTCCCTACGAGCAGTACTTC,CASSLFRSPYEQYF
-,TRBV6-1,-,TRBJ2-5,TGTGCCAGCAACCCCAGAGGGCAGGCCCAAGAGACCCAGTACTTC,CASNPRGQAQETQYF
-,TRBV5-1,-,TRBJ1-1,TGCGCCAGCAGCTGGGGGCATTCGAACACTGAAGCTTTCTTT,CASSWGHSNTEAFF
-,TRBV12-2,-,TRBJ1-2,TGTGCAAGTCGCGGGCGCCCCGTTAACTATGGCTACACCTTC,CASRGRPVNYGYTF
-,TRBV7-2,-,TRBJ2-7,TGTGCCAGCACAGGGCCTTCCCCCCGAGGCGAGCAGTACTTC,CASTGPSPRGEQYF
-,TRBV6-5,-,TRBJ2-3,TGTGCCAGCAGTTACGGACTCACCACAGATACGCAGTATTTT,CASSYGLTTDTQYF
-,TRBV7-2,-,TRBJ1-2,TGTGCCAGCAGCTTGGCCGGGGAGGATGGCTACACCTTC,CASSLAGEDGYTF
-,TRBV28,TRBD1,TRBJ1-2,TGTGCCAGCAGTTGGACAGGGGGATTTAGGGGCTACACCTTC,CASSWTGGFRGYTF
-,TRBV7-9,TRBD1,TRBJ1-1,TGTGCCAGCAGTTTGACAGGGGGCGGGAACACTGAAGCTTTCTTT,CASSLTGGGNTEAFF
-,TRBV7-2,TRBD2,TRBJ2-7,TGTGCCAGCAGCTTAGGGACTAGCATCGAGCAGTACTTC,CASSLGTSIEQYF
-,TRBV5-1,TRBD1,TRBJ1-2,TGCGCCAGCATACAGACCCGGGGACAGGGGGGCTATGGCTACACCTTC,CASIQTRGQGGYGYTF
-,TRBV25-1,TRBD1,TRBJ2-1,TGTGCCAGCAGTGACCCCGAAGGACAGGGGATCGATGAGCAGTTCTTC,CASSDPEGQGIDEQFF
-,TRBV28,-,TRBJ1-1,TGTGCCAGCAGCCGAGGTTGGCAGAACACTGAAGCTTTCTTT,CASSRGWQNTEAFF
-,TRBV5-1,-,TRBJ2-7,TGCGCCAGCAGCTTAGAAGCGGCACGATACCCGGAGCAGTACTTC,CASSLEAARYPEQYF
-,TRBV11-2,-,TRBJ2-5,TGTGCCAGCAGCCCCGACACAACCACAGCCCAGTACTTC,CASSPDTTTAQYF
-,TRBV19,TRBD1,TRBJ1-5,TGTGCCGCTGAGGCTAGTAGGGGGCGAGGCAATCAGCCCCAGCATTTT,CAAEASRGRGNQPQHF
-,TRBV5-1,TRBD2,TRBJ2-5,TGCGCCAGCAGCCCATCGGGACTAAGGGAGACCCAGTACTTC,CASSPSGLRETQYF
-,TRBV28,TRBD1,TRBJ1-5,TGTGCCAGCACACCTGGACAGGGGGCGATCCCTGATCAGCCCCAGCATTTT,CASTPGQGAIPDQPQHF
few,TRBV2,-,TRBJ1-4,TGTGCCAGCAGTGGTAGCAGGGGTTGGGAAAAACTGTTTTTT,CASSGSRGWEKLFF